Described below is a single T cell receptor beta chain sequence and its context. This clone was seen once. What antigen it recognizes has not been identified. Base quality data are lacking; no much larger clone is found one base away. The source of the sample is a study of blood T cell repertoires in COVID-19 (dated by TCRdb to the early 2020s). Looking at the study overall: Samples covering the acute and convalescent phases of COVID-19 were provided by collaborators in the United States, Italy and Spain. The material from the prospective study consisted of cDNA or gDNA derived from T cells, B-cell-depleted T cells, or PBMCs. Where available, HLA class I and class II types were obtained from metadata supplied by the sample provider rather than from assay-based typing. A de-identified subject ID, COVID-19 status, age in years and sex were almost always included in the sample metadata. The repertoires were made available in a free public database intended to serve as a resource for research on the immune response to SARS-CoV-2. Deeply sampled blood TCRbeta repertoires from subjects exposed to, actively infected with, or recovered from COVID-19 were included in the dataset. The samples were drawn from two sources: the first 160 participants of the ongoing ImmuneRACE study, and 1,000 to 1,500 subjects contributed by 6 global collaborators.

The immunoSEQ Assay, a bias-controlled multiplex PCR, was used to amplify TCRbeta CDR3 regions from genomic DNA. From the authors' description of their analysis: Nucleated cell counts per sample were estimated from amplification of reference gene primers within the assay. To quantify the absolute abundance of each unique TCRbeta CDR3 rearrangement, sequence reads were collapsed and filtered. For each sample, productive Simpson clonality was calculated by taking the square root of Simpson's diversity index across productive rearrangements. TCRdb limited this immuneACCESS table to in-frame rearrangements with V and J called. A share of clones is missing; checked studies link under half to unresolved V genes, and the rest is unexplained. The D gene and trimming were derived from the DNA, and the V and J assignments and clone size from that table. The sample table records fewer than 250,000 clones; roughly 89% of these occur just once. The biggest ten clones account for roughly 3.1% of the sample.

The CDR3 measures 13 amino acids from cysteine to phenylalanine. Only the CDR3 DNA stays, 39 bases, in frame from base 1. The germline ends are 3 bases apart after V is trimmed by 3 bases and J by 0 bases. Participants in the prospective study were aged roughly 18 to 100 years, lived in approximately 26 United States geographic areas, and enrolled through a virtual design. Cohort assignment in the prospective study relied on participant-reported clinical history from a screening survey and a study questionnaire. Exposed participants had been in contact, within 2 weeks of entering the study, with a person who had a PCR-confirmed or clinician-diagnosed case of COVID-19. Mobile phlebotomists in the prospective study collected whole blood, serum and a nasopharyngeal or oropharyngeal swab from every participant. Additional blood draws and questionnaires over an approximately 2-month period could optionally be provided by prospective study participants. Before DNA extraction, prospective study blood samples were shipped either frozen or at room temperature.

Paper-wide results and their limitations: How much clinical and demographic metadata was included differed by source and by participant, and the metadata was provided uncurated.

The V gene is TRBV12-3 or TRBV12-4 and the J gene is TRBJ1-5, with the identity of the D gene unclear. The sample comprised PBMCs or T cells enriched from blood (not recorded which). The receptor was derived from a woman aged 30 to 39 who had been exposed to COVID-19. CDR3 region: CASSFSSNQPQHF. In nucleotides, the sequence is TGTGCCAGCAGTTTTAGTAGCAATCAGCCCCAGCATTTT.